The next 2 T cell receptor beta chains were all read from a single sample in a study of OX40 agonist ivuxolimab in advanced cancers. Sequencing used immunoSEQ multiplex PCR; TCRdb keeps in-frame clones, though not all of them. The sample includes 83,000 or so clones, about 88% seen only once; the top ten take approximately 7%. The sample here was CD4+ or CD8+ T cells sorted from blood, taken in a trial of the OX40 agonist ivuxolimab. Every receptor here comes from an adult with an advanced solid tumor such as melanoma, head and neck, liver or kidney cancer.

The chain carries TRBV2 and TRBJ1-1; TRBD1 is a possible D gene (6 bases). From germline, CDR1 is SNHLY and CDR2 FYNNEI. Trimming left V 7 bases short and J 6 bases short, with 21 bases between. The CDR3 sequence is 15 residues long. CDR3 region: CASIGDMGALAEAFF. As DNA, the CDR3 is TGTGCCAGCATAGGGGATATGGGGGCGTTGGCTGAAGCTTTCTTT.

This chain links TRBV4-1 with TRBJ2-1; possible D gene TRBD2, 5 bases. Germline values: CDR1 MGHRA, CDR2 YSYEKL. This CDR3 is 13 amino acids long. V dropped 0 bases and J dropped 6 bases, with 6 bases sitting between them. The CDR3 protein is CASSQEGSNEQFF. The CDR3 bases are TGCGCCAGCAGCCAAGAGGGGAGCAATGAGCAGTTCTTC.